This entry lists 28 T cell receptor beta chains sequenced from one sample in a study of shared clonotypes between healthy human individuals. CD45RO-negative cells were positively selected for CCR7, leaving out terminally differentiated effector memory CD45RA+ cells. Profiling relied on immunoSEQ multiplex PCR, and the TCRdb table lists in-frame clones only, not all of them. The repertoire holds more than 2 million clones, with over 85% as singletons. Sequenced input: naive CD8+ T cells from PBMCs. The receptors here all came from a man in his late teens or twenties in good health. Some clones in this sample may be carry-over from other donors' samples.

Comments on this clone: This may stem from a read error, because a much larger clone lies one nucleotide away. The J gene is TRBJ2-7, the V gene TRBV7-8, with unresolved D. Per the germline V gene, CDR1 is SGHVS and CDR2 is FQNEAQ. Trimming left V 5 bases short and J 0 bases short, with 2 bases between. The CDR3 length is 11 residues. The CDR3 loop is CASSRSYEQYF. CDR3 bases: TGTGCCAGCAGCCGCTCCTACGAGCAGTACTTC.

This clone occurred once. The chain employs TRBV7-9 and TRBJ2-7; 10 positions agree with TRBD1. The germline CDR1 and CDR2 sequences are SEHNR and FQNEAQ (reference sequence). Trimming took 4 bases from V and 2 from J; bases not matched to a gene: 8. There are 16 residues in the CDR3. CDR3 sequence reads: CASSYPTGTGAYEQYF. The CDR3 DNA is TGTGCCAGCAGCTACCCCACCGGGACAGGGGCCTACGAGCAGTACTTC. Variable domain in full (rest from reference TRBV7-9 and TRBJ2-7): DTGVSQNPRHKITKRGQNVTFRCDPISEHNRLYWYRQTLGQGPEFLTYFQNEAQLEKSRLLSDRFSAERPKGSFSTLEIQRTEQGDSAMYLCASSYPTGTGAYEQYFGPGTRLTVT.

Of note for this clone: This specimen includes other DNA sequences encoding the same CDR3. The chain is built from TRBV7-3 and TRBJ2-1; 7 bases are shared with TRBD2. With V trimmed by 0 bases and J by 6 bases, 5 bases remained unmatched. The germline V gene has CDR1 SGHTA and CDR2 FQGTGA. The CDR3 length is 15 residues. The CDR3 sequence: CASSLTGGSGNEQFF. The CDR3 DNA reads TGTGCCAGCAGCTTAACCGGCGGGAGTGGCAATGAGCAGTTCTTC.

This chain joins TRBV7-9 and TRBJ2-7; 14 bases match TRBD2. Looked up from germline, CDR1 is SEHNR and CDR2 is FQNEAQ (reference sequence). The V and J ends lost 4 bases and 6 bases, in that order; junction bases with no gene match: 5. The CDR3 totals 15 residues. The CDR3 DNA reads as TGTGCCAGCAGCTCGAGGACTAGCGGGAGGCCCGAGCAGTACTTC. Translating gives CASSSRTSGRPEQYF.

The rearrangement joins TRBV7-8 to TRBJ2-1, with TRBD2 identical over 11 bases. The CDR3 is 15 residues long. Germline V CDR1 and CDR2: SGHVS, FQNEAQ. The V and J ends lost 6 bases and 4 bases, in that order; junction bases with no gene match: 5. CDR3 protein: CASRGGLAVYNEQFF. The CDR3 coding sequence is TGTGCCAGCAGGGGGGGACTAGCGGTGTACAATGAGCAGTTCTTC.

Details on this clone: This specimen includes other DNA sequences encoding the same CDR3. The gene calls are TRBV19 and TRBJ2-7; 8 positions agree with TRBD1. The ends lost 3 bases at V and 2 bases at J; junction bases unmatched: 3. Germline V CDR1 and CDR2: LNHDA, SQIVND (reference sequence). CDR3 length: 14 residues. CDR3 protein: CASSIRDRPYEQYF. In DNA, the CDR3 is TGTGCCAGTAGTATCAGGGACAGGCCCTACGAGCAGTACTTC.

This clone was observed a single time. Additional DNA sequences in this sample encode the identical CDR3. The chain has TRBV7-9 and TRBJ2-5; D may be TRBD1 (5 bases). The CDR3 consists of 14 residues. V was trimmed by 1 base and J by 5 bases, leaving 11 bases between them. Germline assignment: CDR1 SEHNR and CDR2 FQNEAQ (reference sequence). Here the CDR3 reads CASSLVQGLETQYF. CDR3 nucleotide sequence: TGTGCCAGCAGCTTAGTCCAGGGTCTGGAGACCCAGTACTTC.

With regard to this clone: Sequence at one end of the junction differs from germline and may be a read error. This rearrangement joins TRBV9 to TRBJ1-2; D is undetermined. The germline gives CDR1 SGDLS, CDR2 YYNGEE. The CDR3 consists of 12 residues. CDR3 amino acids: CASSTSLGSFAF. As DNA, the CDR3 is TGTGCCAGCAGCACTTCCCTGGGGAGTTTCGCCTTC.

This clone is a singleton in its sample. This chain joins TRBV27 and TRBJ2-3; TRBD2 matches at 8 bases. V was pared by 5 bases and J by 14 bases, with 6 bases of the junction left unmatched. The CDR3 totals 11 residues. CDR1 is MNHEY, CDR2 SMNVEV, per germline (reference sequence). This chain's CDR3 is CASSVGGEMYF. CDR3 sequence (DNA): TGTGCCAGCAGTGTCGGGGGGGAAATGTATTTT.

The chain has TRBV5-1 and TRBJ1-1; 9 bases map to TRBD1. CDR3 length: 14 amino acids. CDR1 and CDR2 from the germline V gene are SGHRS and YFSETQ. V shed 5 bases, J shed 6 bases, and the junction held 8 bases outside the gene matches. The CDR3 DNA sequence: TGCGCCAGCAGTTTAGGACAGGGGTGGGCTGAAGCTTTCTTT. Translating it yields CASSLGQGWAEAFF.

V and J are TRBV27 and TRBJ2-7; D may be TRBD1 (6 bases). The germline V and J ends were trimmed by 8 bases and 5 bases, with 22 bases remaining between them. Germline V gene sequence: CDR1 MNHEY, CDR2 SMNVEV (reference sequence). The CDR3 loop spans 15 amino acids. In DNA form, the CDR3 reads TGTGCCAGCTCTCTCCTCCGGACAGTCGCCCACGAGCAGTACTTC. This codes for CASSLLRTVAHEQYF.

This chain connects TRBV4-1 to TRBJ2-4, with 7 bases identical to TRBD2. This CDR3 is 17 amino acids long. Germline V gene lookup returns CDR1 MGHRA and CDR2 YSYEKL. V trimming: 0 bases; J trimming: 8 bases; junction bases outside the gene matches: 13. The CDR3 sequence is CASSQDPPVGGEDIQYF. The CDR3 DNA reads TGCGCCAGCAGCCAAGATCCCCCCGTGGGGGGGGAAGACATTCAGTACTTC.

This sequence joins TRBV28 and TRBJ2-1; D may be TRBD1 or TRBD2 (5 bases each). This CDR3 is built from 15 residues. CDR1 is MDHEN, CDR2 SYDVKM, per germline. The ends were cut back, 6 bases at V and 9 bases at J, with 21 bases in the middle. The CDR3: CASSPIEPGRSEQFF. CDR3 coding DNA: TGTGCCAGCAGCCCCATTGAGCCGGGACGGAGTGAGCAGTTCTTC.

The gene calls are TRBV5-4 and TRBJ2-5, with D possibly being TRBD2 (5 bases). This CDR3 spans 15 amino acids. Between the trimmed V and J ends, which lost 3 bases and 4 bases, there was a span of 16 bases. From germline, CDR1 is SGHNT and CDR2 YYREEE (reference sequence). For the CDR3, the DNA is TGTGCCAGCAGCTCACCTTTCATAGAGGGAGAGACCCAGTACTTC. It specifies CASSSPFIEGETQYF.

The DNA for the CDR3 is TGTGCCAGCAGCGCTAAGGCTCTCCGGGGCTACGAGCAGTACTTC. This gives the protein CASSAKALRGYEQYF. V gene TRBV6-5 combines with J gene TRBJ2-7; weak D call: TRBD2 (5 bases). V shed 6 bases and J shed 3 bases, with 18 bases lying between them. The germline V gene encodes CDR1 MNHEY and CDR2 SVGAGI. The CDR3 has 15 amino acids.

The V and J genes are TRBV27 and TRBJ1-1, with D maybe TRBD1 (6 bases). The CDR3 has 15 amino acids. V was clipped by 0 bases and J by 7 bases, with 15 bases between them. Germline V lookup: CDR1 MNHEY, CDR2 SMNVEV (reference sequence). The CDR3 protein is CASSLSWGANNEAFF. The CDR3 DNA reads as TGTGCCAGCAGTTTATCGTGGGGGGCTAATAATGAAGCTTTCTTT.

V usage is TRBV6-5 and J usage is TRBJ2-3, with 9 bases fitting TRBD2. V shed 2 bases, J shed 2 bases, and the junction held 5 bases outside the gene matches. From germline, CDR1 is MNHEY and CDR2 SVGAGI. The CDR3 extends over 16 amino acids. CDR3 protein: CASSYRAGGPTDTQYF. The CDR3 nucleotides are TGTGCCAGCAGTTACCGGGCGGGAGGGCCCACAGATACGCAGTATTTT.

V gene TRBV27 combines with J gene TRBJ2-1; maybe TRBD1 (6 bases). The CDR3 runs to 15 residues. Trimming shortened V by 6 bases and J by 0 bases, and 12 bases separated the two germline ends. The V gene's germline CDR1 is MNHEY and CDR2 SMNVEV (reference sequence). The CDR3 nucleotides are TGTGCCAGCAGGGGAGAGGGGGTCTCCTACAATGAGCAGTTCTTC. It translates to CASRGEGVSYNEQFF.

J is TRBJ1-1 and V is TRBV5-1; the D gene is possibly TRBD1 (6 bases). The germline gives CDR1 SGHRS, CDR2 YFSETQ. This CDR3 has 16 amino acids. V was pared by 5 bases and J by 3 bases, with 20 bases between. The DNA of the CDR3 is TGCGCCAGCAGACTCAAGCTGGGGGGCGCGGACACTGAAGCTTTCTTT. Encoded protein: CASRLKLGGADTEAFF.

CDR3 sequence reads: CASSESNQPQHF. DNA of the CDR3: TGTGCCAGTAGTGAATCCAATCAGCCCCAGCATTTT. This sequence joins TRBV19 and TRBJ1-5, with D unclear. Germline values: CDR1 LNHDA, CDR2 SQIVND (reference sequence). The CDR3 runs 12 residues. Trimming took off 5 bases at V and 3 bases at J, with 5 bases between the two ends.

The J gene is TRBJ2-3, the V gene TRBV5-4, with unresolved D. The CDR3 spans 12 residues. V shed 4 bases and J shed 6 bases, with 9 bases lying between them. Germline V gene lookup returns CDR1 SGHNT and CDR2 YYREEE (reference sequence). CDR3 nucleotides: TGTGCCAGCAGCCTGGACCAGGATACGCAGTATTTT. Protein: CASSLDQDTQYF.

The rearrangement uses TRBV4-1 and TRBJ1-5, with 9 bases matching TRBD1. Trimming at V came to 1 base and at J to 7 bases, leaving 5 bases not matched to a gene. The CDR3 spans 15 residues. Germline CDR1 is MGHRA and CDR2 is YSYEKL. CDR3 region: CASSQVQGAGQPQHF. CDR3 nucleotides: TGCGCCAGCAGCCAAGTACAGGGGGCGGGACAGCCCCAGCATTTT.

The chain joins TRBV27 to TRBJ2-7; 13 positions match TRBD2. After removal of 5 bases from V and 6 bases from J, the junction contained 7 bases not matched to a gene. This CDR3 spans 15 amino acids. In germline, CDR1 is MNHEY, CDR2 SMNVEV (reference sequence). CDR3 bases: TGTGCCAGCAGTCGCGGGACTAGCGGGACTGGCGAGCAGTACTTC. Its protein is CASSRGTSGTGEQYF.

V usage is TRBV13 and J usage is TRBJ2-5; 13 nucleotides align to TRBD2. J gave up 5 bases and V 3 bases, and 12 bases lay outside the gene matches. The CDR3 has 18 residues. CDR1 PRHDT and CDR2 FYEKMQ come from the germline V gene (reference sequence). Written as DNA, the CDR3 is TGTGCCAGCAGCTTCGGACTAGCGGGAGAAGTTCGGGTCGAGACCCAGTACTTC. This codes for CASSFGLAGEVRVETQYF.

CDR3 sequence: CASSYSASGSAEQFF. As DNA, the CDR3 is TGTGCCAGCAGTTACTCGGCTAGCGGGAGTGCTGAGCAGTTCTTC. This chain connects TRBV6-6 to TRBJ2-1, with 10 bases that match TRBD2. The CDR3 contains 15 residues. CDR1 and CDR2 (germline): MNHNY, SVGAGI (reference sequence). The V gene end was trimmed by 0 bases and the J gene end by 9 bases; junction bases not matched to a gene: 5.

This chain uses TRBV5-5 with TRBJ2-7; 10 bases match TRBD1. V gave up 1 base and J gave up 3 bases; unmatched junction bases: 4. The CDR3 runs to 15 residues. The germline CDR1 and CDR2 sequences are SGHKS and YYEKEE (reference sequence). CDR3 protein: CASSLTGTGVYEQYF. CDR3 DNA: TGTGCCAGCAGCTTGACCGGGACAGGGGTCTACGAGCAGTACTTC.

The chain uses TRBV5-8 and TRBJ2-5; TRBD1 aligns across 9 bases. Per the germline V gene, CDR1 is SGHTS and CDR2 is YDEGEE. The V gene end was trimmed by 4 bases and the J gene end by 4 bases; junction bases not matched to a gene: 8. The CDR3 runs to 15 residues. The DNA of the CDR3 is TGTGCCAGCAGCCCCGGGACAGGGTACCGAGAGACCCAGTACTTC. Translation gives CASSPGTGYRETQYF.

V is TRBV10-2 and J is TRBJ2-1; TRBD1 is a possible D gene (6 bases). The CDR3 loop spans 15 amino acids. Germline CDR1 and CDR2: WSHSY and SAAADI. V lost 4 bases to trimming and J lost 2 bases, with 12 bases between them. The CDR3: CASSGTGSPYNEQFF. CDR3 bases: TGCGCCAGCAGTGGCACAGGGAGTCCCTACAATGAGCAGTTCTTC.